Following are 5 T cell receptor beta chains from one sample sequenced in a study of prognosis after radiotherapy for stage I lung cancer. TCR beta CDR3 was amplified from genomic DNA by two-round multiplex PCR. Primers specific to each TRBV and TRBJ gene were used in first-round PCR. MiXCR, run by TCRdb on the multiplex PCR reads, gives a single entry per CDR3 protein. The table lists roughly 23,000 distinct CDR3 sequences, around 42% of them singletons, with 57% in the top ten. Sequenced here: PBMCs, sampled before or after stereotactic body radiation therapy (not recorded which). The receptors were sampled from a donor at least 50 years old with non-small cell lung cancer.

As for this clonotype: One base separates it from a far larger clone, so it is likely a read error. This sequence joins TRBV6-1 and TRBJ2-1; D might be TRBD1 or TRBD2, each matching 6 bases. The CDR3 length is 21 residues. V dropped 1 base and J dropped 0 bases, with 25 bases sitting between them. The germline CDR1 and CDR2 sequences are MNHNS and SASEGT. The CDR3 DNA follows: TGTGCCAGCAGTGAAGTTCCGTGGGGGGCGTCCCGCCAGAGCTCCTACAATGAGCAGTTCTTC. Its protein product is CASSEVPWGASRQSSYNEQFF.

This clonotype showed up just once. J is TRBJ2-1 and V is TRBV11-3; 8 bases align to TRBD2. The V gene end was trimmed by 5 bases and the J gene end by 6 bases; junction bases not matched to a gene: 18. The germline gives CDR1 SGHNT, CDR2 YENEEA. The length of the CDR3 is 18 residues. The CDR3: CASSGRYPSGRSPNEQFF. The CDR3 nucleotides are TGTGCCAGCAGCGGCAGATATCCGAGCGGGAGATCCCCCAATGAGCAGTTCTTC.

The sample holds many counts of this clonotype. V gene TRBV12-3 or TRBV12-4 combines with J gene TRBJ1-4; no clear D. Trimming left V 5 bases short and J 8 bases short, with 21 bases between. The CDR3 loop spans 16 amino acids. CDR3 coding DNA: TGTGCCAGCAGTCGGAGCCGGGCCTCACTACGGGAAAAACTGTTTTTT. This sequence encodes CASSRSRASLREKLFF.

About this clonotype itself: It is likely a read error: a sequence one base away is far more abundant. V and J are TRBV7-2 and TRBJ2-1, with TRBD2 as a possible D gene (5 bases). Trimming removed 0 bases at V and 10 bases at J, with 16 bases between. The CDR3 is 15 residues long. Germline lookup yields CDR1 SGHTA and CDR2 FQGNSA. CDR3 nucleotide sequence: TGTGCCAGCAGCTTAGCAGGTGGAGGCTCCTACGAGCAGTTCTTC. It codes for CASSLAGGGSYEQFF.

The chain employs TRBV6-1 and TRBJ1-2; a possible D gene is TRBD1 (5 bases). This CDR3 has 13 amino acids. The germline CDR1 and CDR2 sequences are MNHNS and SASEGT. Trimming took off 7 bases at V and 0 bases at J, with 9 bases between the two ends. CDR3 loop: CASNRLTNYGYTF. The CDR3 DNA is TGTGCCAGCAACAGGCTAACTAACTATGGCTACACCTTC.